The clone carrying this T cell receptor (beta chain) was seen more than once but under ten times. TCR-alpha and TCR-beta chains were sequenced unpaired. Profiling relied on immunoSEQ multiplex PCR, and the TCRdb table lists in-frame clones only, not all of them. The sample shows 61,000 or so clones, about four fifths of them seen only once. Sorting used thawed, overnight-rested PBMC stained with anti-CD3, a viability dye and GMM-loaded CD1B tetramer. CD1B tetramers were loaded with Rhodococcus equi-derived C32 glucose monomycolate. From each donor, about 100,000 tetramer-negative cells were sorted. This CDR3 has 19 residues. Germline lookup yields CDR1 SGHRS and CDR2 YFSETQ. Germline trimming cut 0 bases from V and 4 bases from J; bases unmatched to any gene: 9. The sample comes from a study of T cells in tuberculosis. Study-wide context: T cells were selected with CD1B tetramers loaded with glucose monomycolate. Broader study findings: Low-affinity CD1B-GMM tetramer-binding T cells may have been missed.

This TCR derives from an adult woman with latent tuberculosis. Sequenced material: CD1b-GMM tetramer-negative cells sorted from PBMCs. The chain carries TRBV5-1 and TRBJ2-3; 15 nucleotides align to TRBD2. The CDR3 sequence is CASSLGTSGGASHPDTQYF. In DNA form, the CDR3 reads TGCGCCAGCAGCTTGGGGACTAGCGGGGGGGCCTCCCACCCAGATACGCAGTATTTT. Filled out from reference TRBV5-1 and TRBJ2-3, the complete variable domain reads KAGVTQTPRYLIKTRGQQVTLSCSPISGHRSVSWYQQTPGQGLQFLFEYFSETQRNKGNFPGRFSGRQFSNSRSEMNVSTLELGDSALYLCASSLGTSGGASHPDTQYFGPGTRLTVL.